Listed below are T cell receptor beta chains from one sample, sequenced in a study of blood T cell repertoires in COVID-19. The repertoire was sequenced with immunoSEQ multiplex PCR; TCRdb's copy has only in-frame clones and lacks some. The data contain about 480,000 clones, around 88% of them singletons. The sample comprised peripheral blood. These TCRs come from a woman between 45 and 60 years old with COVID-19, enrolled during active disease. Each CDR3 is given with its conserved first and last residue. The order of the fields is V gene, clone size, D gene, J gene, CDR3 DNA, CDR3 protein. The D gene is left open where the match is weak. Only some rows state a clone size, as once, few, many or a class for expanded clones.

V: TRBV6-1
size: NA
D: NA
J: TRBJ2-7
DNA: TGTGCCAGCAGTGAAATCAGGGGCTACGAGCAGTACTTC
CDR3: CASSEIRGYEQYF

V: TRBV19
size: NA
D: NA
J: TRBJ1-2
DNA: TGTGCCAGTAAGCCGGGAGGCTATGGCTACACCTTC
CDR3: CASKPGGYGYTF

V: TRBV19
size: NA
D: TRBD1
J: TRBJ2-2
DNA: TGTGCCAGTAGTCCTGGGTGGGTGACAGGGGACACCGGGGAGCTGTTTTTT
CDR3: CASSPGWVTGDTGELFF

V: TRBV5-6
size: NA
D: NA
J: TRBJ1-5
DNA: TGTGCCAGCAGTCGAAGAGACTCGGGCAATCAGCCCCAGCATTTT
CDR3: CASSRRDSGNQPQHF

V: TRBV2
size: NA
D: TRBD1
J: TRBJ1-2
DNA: TGTGCCAGCAAACTGACAGGGGGAGCCACTAACTATGGCTACACCTTC
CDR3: CASKLTGGATNYGYTF

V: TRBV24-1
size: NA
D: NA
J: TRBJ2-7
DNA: TGTGCCACCAGTGATTACCGCGTCCACGAGCAGTACTTC
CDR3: CATSDYRVHEQYF

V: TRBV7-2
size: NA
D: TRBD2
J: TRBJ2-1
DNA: TGTGCCAGCAGCTTAAGGATCCCTAGCGGGGGGGTCAATGAGCAGTTCTTC
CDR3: CASSLRIPSGGVNEQFF

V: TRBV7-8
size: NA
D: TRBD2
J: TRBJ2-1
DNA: TGTGCCAGCAGCGAAATTATTCCCCCCAGCGGGGAAGCAACCTACAATGAGCAGTTCTTC
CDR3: CASSEIIPPSGEATYNEQFF

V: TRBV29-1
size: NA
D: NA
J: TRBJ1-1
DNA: TGCAGCGTCCGGGGTCCGGGCCTTGCTGAAGCTTTCTTT
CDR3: CSVRGPGLAEAFF

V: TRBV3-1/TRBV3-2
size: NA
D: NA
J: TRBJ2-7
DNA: TGTGCCAGCAGCCAGTTCCAGGATCCCTCCTACGAGCAGTACTTC
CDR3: CASSQFQDPSYEQYF

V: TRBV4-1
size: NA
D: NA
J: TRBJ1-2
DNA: TGCGCCAGCAGCCAAGATCGGGCTAACTATGGCTACACCTTC
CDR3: CASSQDRANYGYTF

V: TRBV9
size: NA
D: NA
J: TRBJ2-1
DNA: TGTGCCAGCAGCCCCCAGGCGGGGGCGAGGGGTGAGCAGTTCTTC
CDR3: CASSPQAGARGEQFF

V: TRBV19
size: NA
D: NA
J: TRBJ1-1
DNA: TGTGCCAGTAGTATACTTGAGAGGGGGGGAGGTACTGAAGCTTTCTTT
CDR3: CASSILERGGGTEAFF

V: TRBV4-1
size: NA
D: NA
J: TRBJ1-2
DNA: TGCGCCAGCAGCCAGCCTGGACAGATTTCAAACTATGGCTACACCTTC
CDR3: CASSQPGQISNYGYTF

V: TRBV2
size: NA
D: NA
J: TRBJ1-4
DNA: TGTGCCAGCAGTGTGATTCAGGGCGTAGGCGAAAAACTGTTTTTT
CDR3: CASSVIQGVGEKLFF

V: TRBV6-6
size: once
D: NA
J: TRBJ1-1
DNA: TGTGCCAGCAGTTCCAGACAGATAAACACTGAAGCTTTCTTT
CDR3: CASSSRQINTEAFF

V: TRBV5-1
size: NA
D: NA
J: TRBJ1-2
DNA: TGCGCCAGCAGCGCGTCCCCCAGAGGTCGCGGCTACACCTTC
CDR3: CASSASPRGRGYTF

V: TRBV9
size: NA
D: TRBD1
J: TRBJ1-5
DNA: TGTGCCAGCAGCGCCGATGCGCAGGGGGGCAATCAGCCCCAGCATTTT
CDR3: CASSADAQGGNQPQHF

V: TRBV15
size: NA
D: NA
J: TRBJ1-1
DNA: TGTGCCACCAGCACACAAAGGGGGACTGAAGCTTTCTTT
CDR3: CATSTQRGTEAFF

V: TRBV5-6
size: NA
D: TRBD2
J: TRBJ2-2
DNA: TGTGCCAGCAGCTTGGTGCTAGCGGTGAGCACCGGGGAGCTGTTTTTT
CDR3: CASSLVLAVSTGELFF

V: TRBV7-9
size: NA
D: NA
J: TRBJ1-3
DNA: TGTGCCAGCAGCCCTCGTGTTTTGTCTGGAAACACCATATATTTT
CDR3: CASSPRVLSGNTIYF